In this sample, the clone carrying this T cell receptor (beta chain) turned up once. Only in-frame clones appear in the TCRdb table, and some are missing; sequencing was by immunoSEQ multiplex PCR. The sample records 300,000 to 350,000 clones, 85% to 90% being singletons. The CDR3 totals 14 residues. V was clipped by 4 bases and J by 5 bases; unmatched bases: 6. The sample is drawn from a study of blood T cell repertoires in COVID-19. The sequenced sample was peripheral blood. The TCR comes from a woman in her thirties with COVID-19, enrolled during active disease. This rearrangement joins TRBV5-7 to TRBJ1-2, with 9 nucleotides matching TRBD1. TRBV5-7 is an ORF for which the function is uncertain. CDR3 DNA sequence: TGTGCCAGCAGCCTCGACAGGGGGTTTTATGGCTACACCTTC. It yields the protein CASSLDRGFYGYTF.